This TCR beta chain was profiled in a study of cytomegalovirus exposure and HLA in healthy donors. Findings of the study overall: Specificity of a few CMV-associated chains for CMV antigens was verified in vitro. For most TCR sequences rarity was the rule, although some public TCRs occurred in many donors. Later work showed greater clonal expansion in HLA-associated TCR beta chains than in equally common others.

Likely unrecorded immune exposures existed in these nominally healthy donors. PCR was performed using 60 Vbeta and 13 Jbeta primers. Profiled with immunoSEQ multiplex PCR; TCRdb holds only in-frame clones, not every one. The specimen's table records approximately 50,000 clones. With regard to this clone: Its target is unknown.

Sequencing was carried out using PBMCs. The clonotype was recovered from a female donor in good health and CMV-seronegative.

CDR3 bases: TGTGCCAGCCCCTATGACAGGGGATGGGAGACCCAGTACTTC. It specifies CASPYDRGWETQYF. The chain links TRBV5-8 to TRBJ2-5; 8 bases align to TRBD1. Germline loops: CDR1 SGHTS, CDR2 YDEGEE. The CDR3 consists of 14 residues. The J segment lost 5 bases and the V segment lost 7 bases, leaving 10 bases of the junction unmatched.